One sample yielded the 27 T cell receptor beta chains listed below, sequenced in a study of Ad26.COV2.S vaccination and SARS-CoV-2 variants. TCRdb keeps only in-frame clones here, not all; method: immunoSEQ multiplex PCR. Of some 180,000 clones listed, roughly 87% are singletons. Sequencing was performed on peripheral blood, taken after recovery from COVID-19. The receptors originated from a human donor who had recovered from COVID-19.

CDR3 nucleotides: TGTGCCAGCAGTTCTAAAAATCCCAATCAGCCCCAGCATTTT. Its protein is CASSSKNPNQPQHF. The V gene is TRBV6-5, the J gene TRBJ1-5; no firm D call. Trimming stripped 4 bases from V and 3 bases from J, with 10 bases between. CDR3 length: 14 residues. The V gene's germline CDR1 is MNHEY and CDR2 SVGAGI.

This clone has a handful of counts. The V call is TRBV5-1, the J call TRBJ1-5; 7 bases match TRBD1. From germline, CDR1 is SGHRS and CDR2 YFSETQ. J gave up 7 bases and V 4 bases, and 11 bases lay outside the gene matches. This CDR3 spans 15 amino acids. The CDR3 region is CASSPSTGSVQPQHF. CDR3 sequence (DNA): TGCGCCAGCAGCCCGTCGACAGGGTCCGTACAGCCCCAGCATTTT.

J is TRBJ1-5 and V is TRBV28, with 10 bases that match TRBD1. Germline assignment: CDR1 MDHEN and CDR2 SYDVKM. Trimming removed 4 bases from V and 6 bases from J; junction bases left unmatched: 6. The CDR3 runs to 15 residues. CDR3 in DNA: TGTGCCAGCAGTTCCGGACAGGGGGAGAGTCAGCCCCAGCATTTT. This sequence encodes CASSSGQGESQPQHF.

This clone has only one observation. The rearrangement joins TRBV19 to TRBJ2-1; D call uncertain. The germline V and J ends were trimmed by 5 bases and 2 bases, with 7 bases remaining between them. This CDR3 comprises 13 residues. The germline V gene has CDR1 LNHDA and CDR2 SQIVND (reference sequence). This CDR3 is CASSRTAYNEQFF. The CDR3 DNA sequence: TGTGCCAGTAGTCGGACGGCCTACAATGAGCAGTTCTTC. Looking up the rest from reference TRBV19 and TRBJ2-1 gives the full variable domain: DGGITQSPKYLFRKEGQNVTLSCEQNLNHDAMYWYRQDPGQGLRLIYYSQIVNDFQKGDIAEGYSVSREKKESFPLTVTSAQKNPTAFYLCASSRTAYNEQFFGPGTRLTVL.

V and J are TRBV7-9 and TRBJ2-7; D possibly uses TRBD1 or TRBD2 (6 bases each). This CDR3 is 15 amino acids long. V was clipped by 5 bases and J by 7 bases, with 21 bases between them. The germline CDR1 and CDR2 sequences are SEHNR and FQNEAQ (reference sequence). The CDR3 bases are TGTGCCAGCAGCCGGGGCGGGACAAGACCTCCGGAGCAGTACTTC. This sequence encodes CASSRGGTRPPEQYF.

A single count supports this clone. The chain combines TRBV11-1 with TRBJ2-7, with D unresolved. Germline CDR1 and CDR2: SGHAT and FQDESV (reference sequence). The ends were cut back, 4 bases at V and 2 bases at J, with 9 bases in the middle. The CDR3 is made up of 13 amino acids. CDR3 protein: CASSSDRTYEQYF. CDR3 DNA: TGTGCCAGCAGCTCGGACCGTACCTACGAGCAGTACTTC.

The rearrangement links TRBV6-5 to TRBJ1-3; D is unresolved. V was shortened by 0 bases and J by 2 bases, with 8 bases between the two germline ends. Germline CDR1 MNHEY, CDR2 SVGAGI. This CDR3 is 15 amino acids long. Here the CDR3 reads CASSYSGNPGNTIYF. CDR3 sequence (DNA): TGTGCCAGCAGTTACTCTGGTAATCCTGGAAACACCATATATTTT.

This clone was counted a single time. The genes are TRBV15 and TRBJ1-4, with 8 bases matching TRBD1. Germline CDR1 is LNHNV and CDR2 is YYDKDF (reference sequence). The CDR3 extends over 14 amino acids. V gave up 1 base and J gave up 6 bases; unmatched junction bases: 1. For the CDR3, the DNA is TGTGCCACCAGCAGAGGACAGGGGTATGAAAAACTGTTTTTT. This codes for CATSRGQGYEKLFF.

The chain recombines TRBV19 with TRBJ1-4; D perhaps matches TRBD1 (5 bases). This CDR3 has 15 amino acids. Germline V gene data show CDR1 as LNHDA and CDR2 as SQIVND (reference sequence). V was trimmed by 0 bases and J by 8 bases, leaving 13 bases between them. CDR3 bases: TGTGCCAGTAGTATAGAAGGGGCGGAAGGAGAAAAACTGTTTTTT. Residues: CASSIEGAEGEKLFF.

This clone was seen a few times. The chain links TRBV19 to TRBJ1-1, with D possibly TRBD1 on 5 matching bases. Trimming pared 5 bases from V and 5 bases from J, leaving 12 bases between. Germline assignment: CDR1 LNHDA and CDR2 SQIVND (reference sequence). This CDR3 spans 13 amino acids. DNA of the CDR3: TGTGCCAGTAGTTTATGGTCAGGGACTGAAGCTTTCTTT. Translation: CASSLWSGTEAFF.

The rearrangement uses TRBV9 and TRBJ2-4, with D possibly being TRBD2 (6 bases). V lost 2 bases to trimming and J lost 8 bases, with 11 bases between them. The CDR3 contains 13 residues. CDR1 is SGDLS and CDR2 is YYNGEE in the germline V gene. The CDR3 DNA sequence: TGTGCCAGCAGCGTGGGGGGTAAGGACATTCAGTACTTC. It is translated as CASSVGGKDIQYF.

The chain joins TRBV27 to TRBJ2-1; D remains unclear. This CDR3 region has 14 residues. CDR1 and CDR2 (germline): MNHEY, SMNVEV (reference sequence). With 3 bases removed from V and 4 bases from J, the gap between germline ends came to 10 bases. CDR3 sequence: CASSFGYGYNEQFF. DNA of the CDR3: TGTGCCAGCAGTTTTGGATATGGGTACAATGAGCAGTTCTTC.

The CDR3 sequence: CASSSGTNNEQFF. The CDR3 bases are TGTGCCAGCAGCTCCGGGACGAACAATGAGCAGTTCTTC. The chain links TRBV9 to TRBJ2-1; TRBD1 or TRBD2 may be the D gene (5 bases each). The V and J ends lost 4 bases and 5 bases respectively, with 10 bases between them. The CDR3 is 13 residues long. Germline CDR1 reads SGDLS; CDR2 reads YYNGEE.

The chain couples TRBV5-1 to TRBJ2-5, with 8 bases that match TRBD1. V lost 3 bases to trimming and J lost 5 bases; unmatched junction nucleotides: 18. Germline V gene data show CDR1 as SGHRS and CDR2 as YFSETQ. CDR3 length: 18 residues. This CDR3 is CASSSWTGLDLTGETQYF. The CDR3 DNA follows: TGCGCCAGCAGCTCCTGGACAGGGTTGGACCTTACTGGGGAGACCCAGTACTTC. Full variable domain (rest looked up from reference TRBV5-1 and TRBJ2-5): KAGVTQTPRYLIKTRGQQVTLSCSPISGHRSVSWYQQTPGQGLQFLFEYFSETQRNKGNFPGRFSGRQFSNSRSEMNVSTLELGDSALYLCASSSWTGLDLTGETQYFGPGTRLLVL.

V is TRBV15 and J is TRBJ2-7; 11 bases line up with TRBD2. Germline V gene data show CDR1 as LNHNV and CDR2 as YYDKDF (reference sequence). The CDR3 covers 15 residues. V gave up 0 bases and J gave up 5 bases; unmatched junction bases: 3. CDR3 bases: TGTGCCACCAGCAGAGAGGTACTAGCGGGAGACGAGCAGTACTTC. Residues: CATSREVLAGDEQYF.

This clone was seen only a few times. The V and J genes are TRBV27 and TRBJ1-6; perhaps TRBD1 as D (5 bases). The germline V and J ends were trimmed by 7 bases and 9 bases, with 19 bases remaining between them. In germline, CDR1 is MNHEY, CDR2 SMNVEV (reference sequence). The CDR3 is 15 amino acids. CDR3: CASNLNLGLGSPLHF. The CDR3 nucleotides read TGTGCCAGCAACCTAAACTTGGGACTAGGTTCACCCCTCCACTTT.

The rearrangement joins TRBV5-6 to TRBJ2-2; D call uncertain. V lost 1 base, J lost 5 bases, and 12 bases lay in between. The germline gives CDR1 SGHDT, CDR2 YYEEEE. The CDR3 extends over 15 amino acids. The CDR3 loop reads CASSLFAGWTGELFF. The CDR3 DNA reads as TGTGCCAGCAGCTTGTTTGCAGGATGGACCGGGGAGCTGTTTTTT.

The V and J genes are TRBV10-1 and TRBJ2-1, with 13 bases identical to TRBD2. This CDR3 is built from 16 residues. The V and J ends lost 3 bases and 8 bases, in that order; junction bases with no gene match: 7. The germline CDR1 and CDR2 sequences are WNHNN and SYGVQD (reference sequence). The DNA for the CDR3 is TGCGCCAGCAGTGATAAGGGACTAGCGGGATCCCATGAGCAGTTCTTC. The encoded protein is CASSDKGLAGSHEQFF.

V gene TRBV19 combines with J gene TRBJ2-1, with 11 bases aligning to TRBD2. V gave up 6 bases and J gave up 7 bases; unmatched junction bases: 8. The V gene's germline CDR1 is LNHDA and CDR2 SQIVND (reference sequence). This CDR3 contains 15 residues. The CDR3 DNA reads TGTGCCAGTAGCCTTAGCGGGGGGGCCGCGAATGAGCAGTTCTTC. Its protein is CASSLSGGAANEQFF.

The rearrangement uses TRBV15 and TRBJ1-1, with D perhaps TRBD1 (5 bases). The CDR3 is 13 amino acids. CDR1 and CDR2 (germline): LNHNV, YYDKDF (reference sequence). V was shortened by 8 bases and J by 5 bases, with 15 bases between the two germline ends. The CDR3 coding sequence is TGTGCCACCCTCCGGGACTGGGGAACTGAAGCTTTCTTT. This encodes CATLRDWGTEAFF. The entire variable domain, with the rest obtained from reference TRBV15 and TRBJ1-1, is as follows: DAMVIQNPRYQVTQFGKPVTLSCSQTLNHNVMYWYQQKSSQAPKLLFHYYDKDFNNEADTPDNFQSRRPNTSFCFLDIRSPGLGDTAMYLCATLRDWGTEAFFGQGTRLTVV.

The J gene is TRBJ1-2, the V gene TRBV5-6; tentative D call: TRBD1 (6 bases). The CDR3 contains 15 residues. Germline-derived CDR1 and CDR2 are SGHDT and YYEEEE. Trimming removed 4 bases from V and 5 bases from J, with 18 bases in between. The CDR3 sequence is CASSPPWGGGYGYTF. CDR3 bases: TGTGCCAGCAGCCCCCCGTGGGGGGGCGGGTATGGCTACACCTTC.

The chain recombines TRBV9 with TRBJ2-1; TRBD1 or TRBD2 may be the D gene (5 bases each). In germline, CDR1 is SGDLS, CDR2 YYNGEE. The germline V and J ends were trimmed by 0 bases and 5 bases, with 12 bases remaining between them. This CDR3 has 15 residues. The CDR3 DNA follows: TGTGCCAGCAGCGTAGGGCCGGGGCGAAACAATGAGCAGTTCTTC. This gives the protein CASSVGPGRNNEQFF.

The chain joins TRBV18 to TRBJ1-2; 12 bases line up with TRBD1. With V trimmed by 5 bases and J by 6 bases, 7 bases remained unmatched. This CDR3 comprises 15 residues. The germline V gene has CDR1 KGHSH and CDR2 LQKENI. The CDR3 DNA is TGTGCCAGCTCAAAGGAAGGGACAGGGGGCCATGGCTACACCTTC. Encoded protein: CASSKEGTGGHGYTF.

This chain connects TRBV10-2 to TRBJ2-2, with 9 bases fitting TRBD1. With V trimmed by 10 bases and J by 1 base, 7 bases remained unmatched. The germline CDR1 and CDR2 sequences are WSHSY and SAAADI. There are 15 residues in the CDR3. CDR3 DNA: TGCGCCACCTCGACGGGACAGGGGAACACCGGGGAGCTGTTTTTT. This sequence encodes CATSTGQGNTGELFF.

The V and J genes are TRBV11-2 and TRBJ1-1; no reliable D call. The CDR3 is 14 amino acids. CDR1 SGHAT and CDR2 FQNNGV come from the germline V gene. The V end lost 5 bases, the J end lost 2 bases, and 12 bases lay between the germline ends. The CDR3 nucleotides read TGTGCCAGCAGCCCCCTCTACAGCAACACTGAAGCTTTCTTT. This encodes CASSPLYSNTEAFF.

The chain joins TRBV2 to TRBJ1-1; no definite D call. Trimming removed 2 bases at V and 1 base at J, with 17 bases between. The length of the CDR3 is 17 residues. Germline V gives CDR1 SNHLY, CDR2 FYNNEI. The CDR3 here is CASSERGLSKRNTEAFF. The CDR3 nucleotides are TGTGCCAGCAGTGAACGCGGATTATCCAAGAGGAACACTGAAGCTTTCTTT.

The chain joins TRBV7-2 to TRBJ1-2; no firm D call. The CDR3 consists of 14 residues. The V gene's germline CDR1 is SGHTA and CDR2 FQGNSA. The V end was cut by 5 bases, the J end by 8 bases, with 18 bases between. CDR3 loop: CASSVGELQGGYTF. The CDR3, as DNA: TGTGCCAGCAGCGTCGGGGAGTTACAAGGAGGCTACACCTTC.